Listed here are 19 T cell receptor beta chains from one sample, sequenced in a study of cytomegalovirus exposure and HLA in healthy donors (dated by TCRdb to between 2016 and 2019). The library came from the immunoSEQ multiplex PCR assay. For the multiplex PCR, a mixture combining 60 forward primers for TCR Vbeta segments and 13 reverse primers for TCR Jbeta segments was used. TCRdb stores this immuneACCESS table with in-frame sequences only. Part of the clones is absent; in the studies checked, under half of the shortfall reflects unresolved V genes, and no reason is known for the rest. Recorded for this sample are about 150,000 clones; 65% to 85% of them occurred a single time. 2.5% to 4% of the sample is in the top ten clones. Material: PBMCs. The receptor source for this set is a woman aged 45-65 years in good health and CMV-seropositive.

The J gene is TRBJ2-3, the V gene TRBV27, with D tentatively TRBD2 (6 bases). The ends were cut back, 0 bases at V and 1 base at J, with 17 bases in the middle. From germline, CDR1 is MNHEY and CDR2 SMNVEV (reference sequence). The CDR3 has 18 residues. CDR3 region: CASSLSVPGGRGTDTQYF. The CDR3, as DNA: TGTGCCAGCAGTTTATCGGTCCCCGGAGGGCGAGGCACAGATACGCAGTATTTT.

This rearrangement joins TRBV6-5 to TRBJ2-5; D call uncertain. Germline V lookup: CDR1 MNHEY, CDR2 SVGAGI. V was shortened by 3 bases and J by 4 bases, with 18 bases between the two germline ends. This CDR3 spans 16 amino acids. CDR3 residues: CASSYNRLPGGETQYF. CDR3 nucleotide sequence: TGTGCCAGCAGTTATAACCGACTCCCGGGTGGAGAGACCCAGTACTTC.

The chain carries TRBV9 and TRBJ2-7; TRBD2 is a possible D gene (6 bases). This CDR3 is built from 13 residues. V lost 0 bases to trimming and J lost 6 bases, with 10 bases between them. CDR1 and CDR2 from the germline V gene are SGDLS and YYNGEE. The CDR3 here is CASSVATEGEQYF. DNA for the CDR3: TGTGCCAGCAGCGTAGCTACGGAGGGCGAGCAGTACTTC.

The sample holds a few counts of this clone. The chain is built from TRBV28 and TRBJ1-2, with TRBD1 as a possible D gene (5 bases). The V gene's germline CDR1 is MDHEN and CDR2 SYDVKM. This CDR3 comprises 16 residues. V gave up 5 bases and J gave up 1 base, with 17 bases separating them. CDR3 in amino acids: CASSLPFLGDNYGYTF. In DNA, the CDR3 is TGTGCCAGCAGTCTCCCTTTTTTAGGGGATAACTATGGCTACACCTTC.

This chain connects TRBV4-3 to TRBJ1-2; D not resolved. Germline values: CDR1 LGHNA, CDR2 YSLEER. V dropped 0 bases and J dropped 12 bases, with 17 bases sitting between them. This CDR3 spans 14 amino acids. This CDR3 is CASSQDDRGRAHTF. CDR3 DNA sequence: TGCGCCAGCAGCCAAGACGACCGCGGGAGGGCCCACACCTTC.

This clone was found a few times. CDR3 region: CASSRTSGGLNTGELFF. The CDR3 bases are TGCGCCAGCAGCCGGACTAGCGGGGGACTGAACACCGGGGAGCTGTTTTTT. The chain employs TRBV4-1 and TRBJ2-2, with 13 bases lining up with TRBD2. This CDR3 spans 17 amino acids. Germline V gene sequence: CDR1 MGHRA, CDR2 YSYEKL. The V gene end was trimmed by 4 bases and the J gene end by 1 base; junction bases not matched to a gene: 3.

The genes are TRBV7-6 and TRBJ1-3; TRBD1 is a possible D gene (6 bases). CDR3 length: 18 amino acids. V was shortened by 5 bases and J by 0 bases, with 20 bases between the two germline ends. Looked up from germline, CDR1 is SGHVS and CDR2 is FNYEAQ. The CDR3 sequence is CASSPSRGGPDSGNTIYF. CDR3 nucleotide sequence: TGTGCCAGCAGCCCTAGTAGGGGGGGGCCTGACTCTGGAAACACCATATATTTT.

This chain links TRBV19 with TRBJ1-5; 9 positions match TRBD1. V gave up 3 bases and J gave up 0 bases; unmatched junction bases: 6. CDR3 length: 17 amino acids. The germline V gene has CDR1 LNHDA and CDR2 SQIVND (reference sequence). The CDR3 coding sequence is TGTGCCAGTAGTATCCGGGACAGGGTTAATAGCAATCAGCCCCAGCATTTT. It yields the protein CASSIRDRVNSNQPQHF.

The chain joins TRBV11-3 to TRBJ1-2, with 10 nucleotides matching TRBD1. CDR1 is SGHNT, CDR2 YENEEA, per germline. V trimming: 6 bases; J trimming: 7 bases; junction bases outside the gene matches: 2. This CDR3 comprises 12 residues. This CDR3 is CASRGDRGGYTF. The CDR3 DNA is TGTGCCAGCAGGGGGGACAGGGGTGGCTACACCTTC. Using reference TRBV11-3 and TRBJ1-2 for the parts outside the CDR3, the full variable domain is EAGVVQSPRYKIIEKKQPVAFWCNPISGHNTLYWYLQNLGQGPELLIRYENEEAVDDSQLPKDRFSAERLKGVDSTLKIQPAELGDSAVYLCASRGDRGGYTFGSGTRLTVV.

The chain carries TRBV7-2 and TRBJ2-5; 7 nucleotides line up with TRBD2. The ends lost 5 bases at V and 4 bases at J; junction bases unmatched: 13. Germline assignment: CDR1 SGHTA and CDR2 FQGNSA. The CDR3 runs 16 residues. This CDR3 is CASSGQAGLPPETQYF. The CDR3 bases are TGTGCCAGCAGCGGTCAAGCGGGACTGCCCCCAGAGACCCAGTACTTC.

The chain has TRBV7-2 and TRBJ2-7, with TRBD1 matching over 7 bases. Germline V gene data show CDR1 as SGHTA and CDR2 as FQGNSA. The CDR3 extends over 14 amino acids. After removal of 5 bases from V and 0 bases from J, the junction contained 4 bases not matched to a gene. Written as DNA, the CDR3 is TGTGCCAGCAGCCTCCGGGACAGCTCCTACGAGCAGTACTTC. The encoded protein is CASSLRDSSYEQYF.

With respect to this clone: At one end, the junction sequence differs from germline, possibly due to a read error. This rearrangement joins TRBV15 to TRBJ2-2; a possible D gene is TRBD2 (6 bases). Looked up from germline, CDR1 is LNHNV and CDR2 is YYDKDF (reference sequence). There are 19 residues in the CDR3. CDR3 sequence (DNA): TGTGCCACCAGCAGGGCCGGGGTGGGGGGAGAGTCGAACACCGGGAAGCTGTTTTTT. This codes for CATSRAGVGGESNTGKLFF.

V usage is TRBV5-1 and J usage is TRBJ2-7, with 10 bases lining up with TRBD1. Germline trimming cut 4 bases from V and 3 bases from J; bases unmatched to any gene: 7. The CDR3 sequence is 15 residues long. Germline CDR1 and CDR2: SGHRS and YFSETQ. The CDR3 region is CASSPRQGAGYEQYF. CDR3 in DNA: TGCGCCAGCAGCCCTCGACAGGGGGCTGGCTACGAGCAGTACTTC.

This clone was found a few times. V and J are TRBV9 and TRBJ2-1; D might be TRBD2 (6 bases). The germline V gene has CDR1 SGDLS and CDR2 YYNGEE. Trimming pared 0 bases from V and 6 bases from J, leaving 19 bases between. The CDR3 is 17 amino acids. The CDR3 region is CASSVGGLSQRLNEQFF. CDR3 bases: TGTGCCAGCAGCGTAGGGGGACTCTCCCAGCGGCTCAATGAGCAGTTCTTC.

The chain recombines TRBV6-5 with TRBJ1-2; D uncertain. The V end was cut by 1 base, the J end by 3 bases, with 15 bases between. Germline CDR1 is MNHEY and CDR2 is SVGAGI. This CDR3 spans 16 amino acids. The CDR3 region has the DNA TGTGCCAGCAGTTACTACACCCCACCGCAGGACTATGGCTACACCTTC. It specifies CASSYYTPPQDYGYTF.

This clone was recorded once. This chain links TRBV7-6 with TRBJ2-7; D is possibly TRBD1 (7 bases). Trimming shortened V by 3 bases and J by 1 base, and 13 bases separated the two germline ends. From germline, CDR1 is SGHVS and CDR2 FNYEAQ. The CDR3 contains 15 residues. The CDR3 sequence is CASSLGGTASYEQYF. CDR3 coding DNA: TGTGCCAGCAGCTTGGGCGGGACAGCTTCCTACGAGCAGTACTTC.

The chain recombines TRBV6-1 with TRBJ1-4; 9 bases line up with TRBD1. Per the germline V gene, CDR1 is MNHNS and CDR2 is SASEGT. The J segment lost 6 bases and the V segment lost 10 bases, leaving 9 bases of the junction unmatched. This CDR3 comprises 14 residues. The CDR3 region is CATRSDRGYEKLFF. In DNA form, the CDR3 reads TGTGCCACACGATCGGACAGGGGATATGAAAAACTGTTTTTT.

CDR3 coding DNA: TGTGCCAGCACCGGTACTAATTCACCCCTCCACTTT. Translating it yields CASTGTNSPLHF. This chain links TRBV2 with TRBJ1-6; D unclear. This CDR3 spans 12 amino acids. The V gene's germline CDR1 is SNHLY and CDR2 FYNNEI. Trimming stripped 7 bases from V and 6 bases from J, with 7 bases between.

This clone was seen only once. The V gene is TRBV4-2, the J gene TRBJ1-1; the D gene is possibly TRBD1 (5 bases). V dropped 4 bases and J dropped 4 bases, with 13 bases sitting between them. This CDR3 is built from 14 residues. Germline V gene data show CDR1 as LGHNA and CDR2 as YNFKEQ. The CDR3 spells CASSPRSGGTEAFF. CDR3 coding DNA: TGTGCCAGCAGCCCAAGATCCGGGGGCACTGAAGCTTTCTTT.